The T cell receptor (beta chain) under discussion was sequenced for a study of monozygotic twins with inflammatory bowel disease. From its re-call of the 5' RACE reads, TCRdb lists each CDR3 protein once, without DNA. Across approximately 330,000 distinct CDR3 sequences, the top ten clones capture approximately 2% of the sample. Of note for this clonotype: No antigen is known for it.

The study, taken as a whole, reports: The authors could not tell different T cell subtypes apart.

CDR1 and CDR2 from the germline V gene are SGHRS and YFSETQ. The CDR3 totals 16 residues. The TCR was taken from a human donor with ulcerative colitis or Crohn's disease, or a healthy co-twin of an affected twin (not recorded which). The sample taken for sequencing was blood. The chain has TRBV5-1 and TRBJ2-7; TCRdb's assignment of TRBD2 cannot be checked, as there is no DNA. CDR3 sequence: CASSLGRGGPTYEQYF.